The source of this T cell receptor beta chain is a study of cytomegalovirus exposure and HLA in healthy donors. Study-wide findings and caveats: Researchers reported in a later analysis that a missense DCLRE1C variant was tied to TCR beta V- and J-gene trimming.

Both 60 Vbeta primers and 13 Jbeta primers went into the PCR. Profiled with immunoSEQ multiplex PCR; TCRdb holds only in-frame clones, not every one. The sample holds around 150,000 clones; about 75% are singletons and the top ten take roughly 13%. About this clone itself: As yet, its antigen is unknown.

Donors consisted of healthy bone marrow donors. Germline V gives CDR1 KGHSH, CDR2 LQKENI. V lost 4 bases and J lost 2; bases outside the gene matches: 6. This CDR3 has 15 residues. The TCR comes from a man aged 50-60 years in good health and CMV-seropositive. The gene calls are TRBV18 and TRBJ2-3, with TRBD2 matching 7 bases. What was sequenced was PBMCs. The CDR3 loop reads CASSRSGGITDTQYF. The CDR3 DNA reads TGTGCCAGCTCACGTTCCGGGGGGATCACAGATACGCAGTATTTT.